What follows are 8 T cell receptor beta chains derived from one specimen sequenced in a study of OX40 agonist ivuxolimab in advanced cancers. The repertoire was sequenced with immunoSEQ multiplex PCR; TCRdb's copy has only in-frame clones and lacks some. The sample includes about 48,000 clones, around 80% of them seen just once. The sample was CD4+ or CD8+ T cells sorted from blood, taken in a trial of the OX40 agonist ivuxolimab. The receptor set was obtained from an adult with an advanced solid tumor such as melanoma, head and neck, liver or kidney cancer.

The chain combines TRBV18 with TRBJ2-7, with D tentatively TRBD2 (6 bases). Germline V gene sequence: CDR1 KGHSH, CDR2 LQKENI. The CDR3 is 15 amino acids. Trimming pared 0 bases from V and 4 bases from J, leaving 13 bases between. CDR3 in amino acids: CASSPPVGGLYEQYF. The CDR3 DNA is TGTGCCAGCTCACCACCGGTAGGAGGGCTATACGAGCAGTACTTC.

This chain joins TRBV9 and TRBJ1-2, with no clear D. Germline V gene data show CDR1 as SGDLS and CDR2 as YYNGEE. The CDR3 totals 15 residues. V was shortened by 0 bases and J by 4 bases, with 13 bases between the two germline ends. Written as DNA, the CDR3 is TGTGCCAGCAGCGTAGACCCCCAGGACCGCTATGGCTACACCTTC. Protein: CASSVDPQDRYGYTF.

This chain uses TRBV4-3 with TRBJ2-1, with D tentatively TRBD2 (5 bases). Trimming stripped 4 bases from V and 5 bases from J, with 12 bases between. The germline V gene has CDR1 LGHNA and CDR2 YSLEER. This CDR3 region has 14 residues. CDR3 region: CASSRLGSDNEQFF. The CDR3 DNA reads TGCGCCAGCAGCCGCCTTGGGAGCGACAATGAGCAGTTCTTC.

The CDR3 is CASRSRNNTDNYGYTF. The CDR3 bases are TGTGCCAGCAGATCACGGAACAATACAGATAACTATGGCTACACCTTC. V usage is TRBV11-2 and J usage is TRBJ1-2; D unclear. CDR1 is SGHAT, CDR2 FQNNGV, per germline. Trimming cost V 6 bases and J 1 base, with 18 bases left between them. This CDR3 spans 16 amino acids.

The gene calls are TRBV5-8 and TRBJ2-1; D possibly corresponds to TRBD2 (6 bases). V lost 3 bases to trimming and J lost 0 bases, with 7 bases between them. The CDR3 spans 14 residues. Looked up from germline, CDR1 is SGHTS and CDR2 is YDEGEE. Here the CDR3 reads CASSWRGSYNEQFF. CDR3 DNA: TGTGCCAGCAGCTGGCGGGGCTCCTACAATGAGCAGTTCTTC. Using reference TRBV5-8 and TRBJ2-1 for the parts outside the CDR3, the full variable domain is EAGVTQSPTHLIKTRGQQATLRCSPISGHTSVYWYQQALGLGLQFLLWYDEGEERNRGNFPPRFSGRQFPNYSSELNVNALELEDSALYLCASSWRGSYNEQFFGPGTRLTVL.

This chain connects TRBV7-9 to TRBJ1-6, with D hard to call. The CDR3 spans 13 residues. Germline V gene data show CDR1 as SEHNR and CDR2 as FQNEAQ (reference sequence). The ends were cut back, 3 bases at V and 6 bases at J, with 6 bases in the middle. The CDR3 nucleotides read TGTGCCAGCAGCTTGGAAGCTAATTCACCCCTCCACTTT. It specifies CASSLEANSPLHF.

V is TRBV5-4 and J is TRBJ2-3; 11 bases are shared with TRBD2. Per the germline V gene, CDR1 is SGHNT and CDR2 is YYREEE (reference sequence). V lost 0 bases, J lost 4 bases, and 4 bases stayed unmatched. This CDR3 spans 16 amino acids. As DNA, the CDR3 is TGTGCCAGCAGCTTGGAACTAGCGGGAGTCGCAGATACGCAGTATTTT. Translated, it gives CASSLELAGVADTQYF. The variable domain in full, with the rest retrieved from reference TRBV5-4 and TRBJ2-3, is ETGVTQSPTHLIKTRGQQVTLRCSSQSGHNTVSWYQQALGQGPQFIFQYYREEENGRGNFPPRFSGLQFPNYSSELNVNALELDDSALYLCASSLELAGVADTQYFGPGTRLTVL.

This chain joins TRBV29-1 and TRBJ2-2; TRBD2 might be the D (6 bases). The V gene lost 4 bases and the J gene lost 10 bases, with 19 bases spanning the gap. The CDR3 sequence is 14 residues long. Germline V gene sequence: CDR1 SQVTM, CDR2 ANQGSEA. CDR3 residues: CSVGPGSGLEELFF. The CDR3 DNA is TGCAGCGTTGGCCCCGGGAGCGGTTTAGAGGAGCTGTTTTTT.